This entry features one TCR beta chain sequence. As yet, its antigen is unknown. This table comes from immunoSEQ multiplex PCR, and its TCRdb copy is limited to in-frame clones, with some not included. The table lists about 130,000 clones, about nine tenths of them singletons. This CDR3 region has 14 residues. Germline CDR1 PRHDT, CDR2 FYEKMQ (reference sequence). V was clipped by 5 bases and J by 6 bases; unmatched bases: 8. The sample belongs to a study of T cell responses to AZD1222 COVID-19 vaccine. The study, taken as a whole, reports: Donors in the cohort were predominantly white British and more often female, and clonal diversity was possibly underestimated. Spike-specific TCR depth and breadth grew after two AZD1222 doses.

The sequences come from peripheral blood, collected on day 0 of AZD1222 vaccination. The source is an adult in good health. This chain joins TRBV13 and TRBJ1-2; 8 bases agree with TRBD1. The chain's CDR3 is CASSTRQGSNGYTF. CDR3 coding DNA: TGTGCCAGCAGCACCCGACAGGGGTCGAATGGCTACACCTTC.